The rows below give T cell receptor beta chains drawn from one sample of a study of cytomegalovirus exposure and HLA in healthy donors. Only in-frame clones appear in the TCRdb table, and some are missing; sequencing was by immunoSEQ multiplex PCR. This table holds roughly 130,000 clones, 66% found once. The specimen was PBMCs. The receptors shown here come from a woman aged 55-69 years in good health and CMV-seronegative. The CDR3 runs from the conserved cysteine through the conserved F or W. The size field is filled for only some rows; it gives once, few, many or a size class.

v_gene	abundance	CDR3aa
TRBV7-9	.	CASSPSGISTDTQYF
TRBV5-6	.	CASSYRGTARLSYEQYF
TRBV5-1	.	CASSRSEETQYF
TRBV10-3	.	CAIGTGVTDTQYF
TRBV4-1	once	CASSPNSGGRGEQFF
TRBV25-1	.	CASSYRGGNTEAFF
TRBV5-1	few	CASRSQPGLGINEQFF
TRBV15	.	CATSRDQGAGYTF
TRBV15	.	CATSRDQGQNTGELFF
TRBV25-1	.	CASSEGQDYGYTF
TRBV6-5	.	CASSLLLEGELFF
TRBV5-1	.	CASSLARGYEQYF
TRBV2	.	CVSSDGGRTVETQYF
TRBV7-3	.	CASSLLREGGEQFF
TRBV5-1	.	CASRPAGTNYGYTF
TRBV7-9	.	CSSSLQLRQASNQPQHF
TRBV5-6	.	CASSPGTGLSNQPQHF
TRBV7-8	.	CASSPPGLAGGETQYF
TRBV6-5	once	CASSPGQLNSPLHF
TRBV5-1	.	CASSLDGVREGYTF
TRBV19	few	CASRPTGTSGRYEQFF
TRBV11-2	.	CASSLLGRETGTQYF
TRBV5-4	.	CASSSSGASGDYEQYF
TRBV20-1	few	CSAVRGTEAFF
TRBV5-5	.	CASSPGRPGTGYEQYF
TRBV9	once	CASSVGQVETQYF
TRBV6-1	.	CASSARSRLAGDTQYF
TRBV7-2	.	CASSLGFGGPTDTQYF
TRBV2	few	CASSDPGSSVDDEQFF